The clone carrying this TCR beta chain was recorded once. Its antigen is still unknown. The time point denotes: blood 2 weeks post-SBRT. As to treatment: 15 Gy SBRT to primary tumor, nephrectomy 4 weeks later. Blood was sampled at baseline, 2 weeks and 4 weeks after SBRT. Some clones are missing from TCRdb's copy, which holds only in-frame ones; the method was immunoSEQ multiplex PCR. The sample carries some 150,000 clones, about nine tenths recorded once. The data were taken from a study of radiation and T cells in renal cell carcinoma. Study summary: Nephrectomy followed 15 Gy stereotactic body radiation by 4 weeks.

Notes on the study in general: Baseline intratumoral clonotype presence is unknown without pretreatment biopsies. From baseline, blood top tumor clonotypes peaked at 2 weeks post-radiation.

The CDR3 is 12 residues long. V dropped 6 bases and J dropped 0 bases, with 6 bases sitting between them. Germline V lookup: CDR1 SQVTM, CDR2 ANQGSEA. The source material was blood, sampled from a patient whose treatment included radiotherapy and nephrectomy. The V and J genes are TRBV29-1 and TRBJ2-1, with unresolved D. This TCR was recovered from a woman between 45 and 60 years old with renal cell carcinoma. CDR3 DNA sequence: TGCAGCGTCCCCAACTCCTACAATGAGCAGTTCTTC. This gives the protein CSVPNSYNEQFF.